In its sample, the clone carrying this T cell receptor beta chain was seen a few times. TCRdb ran MiXCR on the PCR reads and lists one entry per CDR3 protein. The sample includes 9,200 or so distinct CDR3 sequences, approximately 55% of them seen just once. The data belong to a study of CD4 and CD8 cells across lung adenocarcinoma regions. Localized lung adenocarcinoma, a non-small cell lung cancer, affected the donors. The CDR3 has 15 residues. The V segment lost 2 bases and the J segment 9 bases; nucleotides outside the gene matches: 7. Germline V gives CDR1 MGHRA, CDR2 YSYEKL. The chain couples TRBV4-1 to TRBJ2-1; TRBD2 aligns across 10 bases. This receptor was obtained from a female donor with lung adenocarcinoma. The CD4 and CD8 labels of this study may be unreliable. The specimen sequenced was CD8+ T cells from the margin of a lung tumor. The CDR3 loop reads CASSQLAGAPGEQFF. The CDR3, as DNA: TGCGCCAGCAGCCAACTAGCGGGAGCCCCGGGTGAGCAGTTCTTC.